This T cell receptor (beta chain) was recovered during a study of blood T cells in healthy people across ages. About the research overall: For every two T cells, template switching captured about one barcoded beta molecule.

A J-beta primer mix and a sample-barcoded 5' primer were used in a second PCR of about 7 to 12 cycles. One entry per CDR3 protein, called by TCRdb with MiXCR from the 5' RACE reads. Of about 670,000 distinct CDR3 sequences listed, around 52% were seen once; the top ten hold 13%. The ends were cut back, 5 bases at V and 1 base at J, with 7 bases in the middle. This CDR3 contains 13 residues. In regard to this clonotype: Its antigen is still unknown.

General study findings and limits: Age brought a roughly linear fall in TCR beta diversity measured per million T cells.

Sequenced sample: blood. The V gene is TRBV12-3 or TRBV12-4, the J gene TRBJ2-3; D is uncertain. This receptor was identified in an elderly woman in good health. CDR3 nucleotide sequence: TGTGCCAGCAGTAGATCTCGCACAGATACGCAGTATTTT. Amino acid sequence: CASSRSRTDTQYF.